Below, 18 T cell receptor beta chains from the same sample are listed, as sequenced in a study of early T cells in non-severe SARS-CoV-2 infection. TCRdb passed the 5' RACE reads through MiXCR, listing each CDR3 protein once. The repertoire holds approximately 70,000 distinct CDR3 sequences, with around 10% as singletons. The specimen sequenced was whole blood. These receptors all stem from an adult who was a healthcare worker with PCR-confirmed SARS-CoV-2 infection or an uninfected control (not recorded which).

This clonotype was seen at least ten times. This chain connects TRBV25-1 to TRBJ2-7; a possible D gene is TRBD2 (6 bases). Germline V lookup: CDR1 MGHDK, CDR2 SYGVNS. The V gene lost 5 bases and the J gene lost 0 bases, with 17 bases spanning the gap. The CDR3 length is 16 residues. Written as DNA, the CDR3 is TGTGCCAGCAGTCCACTAGGGGAGGCGAGCTCCTACGAGCAGTACTTC. Protein product: CASSPLGEASSYEQYF.

This clonotype was detected ten times or more. The chain is built from TRBV12-3 or TRBV12-4 and TRBJ2-3, with 11 bases matching TRBD2. The CDR3 runs 16 residues. J was trimmed by 0 bases and V by 6 bases; bases with no gene match: 5. The CDR3: CASRPRTSGSTDTQYF. CDR3 DNA: TGTGCCAGCAGACCACGGACTAGCGGGAGCACAGATACGCAGTATTTT.

The sample holds many counts of this clonotype. V and J are TRBV28 and TRBJ2-1; 10 bases line up with TRBD2. Unmatched junction bases numbered 6, after V lost 5 bases and J lost 5 bases. CDR1 and CDR2 (germline): MDHEN, SYDVKM. The CDR3 has 15 residues. CDR3 region: CASSPLAGDDNEQFF. DNA of the CDR3: TGTGCCAGCAGTCCTCTAGCGGGGGATGACAATGAGCAGTTCTTC.

This clonotype showed up just a few times. The chain recombines TRBV6-6 with TRBJ1-6; D not resolved. The CDR3 spans 16 residues. V was trimmed by 4 bases and J by 6 bases, leaving 16 bases between them. Per germline, CDR1 MNHNY and CDR2 SVGAGI (reference sequence). CDR3 protein: CASSLVPGVGNSPLHF. Written as DNA, the CDR3 is TGTGCCAGCAGTTTGGTTCCCGGGGTGGGTAATTCACCCCTCCACTTT.

The chain joins TRBV4-1 to TRBJ2-1, with TRBD2 matching 10 bases. The CDR3 length is 17 residues. The ends lost 0 bases at V and 9 bases at J; junction bases unmatched: 11. Germline assignment: CDR1 MGHRA and CDR2 YSYEKL. CDR3 sequence reads: CASSQEIPGLAGVEQFF. Here the CDR3 DNA reads TGCGCCAGCAGCCAAGAAATCCCTGGGCTAGCGGGAGTTGAGCAGTTCTTC.

The chain joins TRBV9 to TRBJ2-1; D unresolved. The CDR3 spans 16 residues. V lost 0 bases and J 2 bases, leaving 12 bases between the germline ends. CDR1 and CDR2 (germline): SGDLS, YYNGEE. CDR3 protein: CASSVDIGSPYNEQFF. The CDR3 nucleotides read TGTGCCAGCAGCGTAGACATAGGTAGCCCCTACAATGAGCAGTTCTTC.

This clonotype showed up many times. Here the CDR3 reads CASRPLAEETQYF. The CDR3 coding sequence is TGTGCCAGCCGCCCACTAGCGGAAGAGACCCAGTACTTC. The chain joins TRBV12-3 or TRBV12-4 to TRBJ2-5; 8 nucleotides match TRBD2. The junction had 5 bases not matched to a gene; V was cut back by 8 bases and J by 3 bases. The CDR3 runs 13 residues.

This clonotype has just a few counts. The chain joins TRBV6-5 to TRBJ1-2, with D perhaps matching TRBD1 (5 bases). The CDR3 extends over 15 amino acids. Trimming stripped 0 bases from V and 8 bases from J, with 16 bases between. Germline V gives CDR1 MNHEY, CDR2 SVGAGI. The CDR3 region is CASSYSMVEGLGYTF. The CDR3 coding sequence is TGTGCCAGCAGTTACTCGATGGTCGAGGGGCTGGGCTACACCTTC.

This clonotype was seen many times. This rearrangement joins TRBV21-1 to TRBJ1-2. TRBV21-1 is assigned pseudogene status. CDR3 length: 13 amino acids. The CDR3 sequence is CASRSTGFYGYTF. CDR3 bases: TGTGCCAGCAGATCTACTGGTTTCTATGGCTACACCTTC.

This chain links TRBV29-1 with TRBJ2-7, with a possible D match to TRBD2 (6 bases). Trimming took off 5 bases at V and 3 bases at J, with 8 bases between the two ends. This CDR3 is built from 11 residues. Germline assignment: CDR1 SQVTM and CDR2 ANQGSEA. CDR3 amino acids: CSVSDYYEQYF. CDR3 nucleotide sequence: TGCAGCGTTTCGGACTACTACGAGCAGTACTTC.

The chain joins TRBV29-1 to TRBJ1-2; a weak D match, TRBD1 (5 bases). Deletions cut 6 bases from V and 4 bases from J, with 9 bases between. The length of the CDR3 is 11 residues. Germline CDR1 and CDR2: SQVTM and ANQGSEA. CDR3 amino acids: CSVDGGYGYTF. CDR3 in DNA: TGCAGCGTGGATGGGGGCTATGGCTACACCTTC.

In this sample, this clonotype turned up many times. J is TRBJ1-1 and V is TRBV28; D unclear. V shed 2 bases and J shed 2 bases, with 9 bases lying between them. The germline V gene has CDR1 MDHEN and CDR2 SYDVKM. The CDR3 totals 14 residues. CDR3 loop: CASSLKGANTEAFF. The CDR3, as DNA: TGTGCCAGCAGTTTAAAGGGCGCTAACACTGAAGCTTTCTTT.

This clonotype was seen many times. This chain joins TRBV11-2 and TRBJ2-1, with 10 bases aligning to TRBD2. Germline V gene data show CDR1 as SGHAT and CDR2 as FQNNGV. This CDR3 spans 14 amino acids. J lost 7 bases, V lost 3 bases, and 3 bases had no gene match. In DNA form, the CDR3 reads TGTGCCAGCAGCTTGACACTAGCGGGAAATGAGCAGTTCTTC. This sequence encodes CASSLTLAGNEQFF.

This clonotype occurred many times. The chain links TRBV6-5 to TRBJ1-6, with 9 bases aligning to TRBD1. The CDR3 has 14 amino acids. Looked up from germline, CDR1 is MNHEY and CDR2 is SVGAGI. Trimming cost V 6 bases and J 8 bases; bases outside gene matches: 5. The CDR3 region has the DNA TGTGCCAGCAGATCCGGACAGGGGCATTCACCCCTCCACTTT. It is translated as CASRSGQGHSPLHF.

About this clonotype itself: The junction does not match germline at one end; this may be a read error. The DNA for the CDR3 is TGTGCCGGCTCACCAGGGGGCATTCCCTACGAGCAGTACTTC. Amino acids: CAGSPGGIPYEQYF. This rearrangement joins TRBV18 to TRBJ2-7, with 8 bases aligning to TRBD1. Germline CDR1 is KGHSH and CDR2 is LQKENI. This CDR3 spans 14 amino acids.

Remarks on this clonotype: This may arise from a read error, as a much more abundant clone is one base away. This chain links TRBV18 with TRBJ1-2; the match to TRBD1 covers 9 bases. The CDR3 is made up of 14 amino acids. In germline, CDR1 is KGHSH, CDR2 LQKENI. This chain's CDR3 is CAGSPQGADYGYTF. The DNA for the CDR3 is TGTGCCGGCTCACCACAGGGGGCCGACTATGGCTACACCTTC.

This rearrangement joins TRBV2 to TRBJ1-1; a weak D match, TRBD1 (6 bases). V was shortened by 6 bases and J by 0 bases, with 11 bases between the two germline ends. The germline V gene encodes CDR1 SNHLY and CDR2 FYNNEI. This CDR3 contains 14 residues. CDR3 bases: TGTGCCAGCAGCCTTCGGGACATGAACACTGAAGCTTTCTTT. This encodes CASSLRDMNTEAFF.

This clonotype showed up many times. The chain carries TRBV12-3 or TRBV12-4 and TRBJ1-3; D gene uncertain. This CDR3 is built from 13 residues. V lost 4 bases and J lost 4, with 8 bases in between. CDR3 residues: CASSWRLGNTIYF. In nucleotides, the CDR3 is TGTGCCAGCAGTTGGCGCTTAGGAAACACCATATATTTT.